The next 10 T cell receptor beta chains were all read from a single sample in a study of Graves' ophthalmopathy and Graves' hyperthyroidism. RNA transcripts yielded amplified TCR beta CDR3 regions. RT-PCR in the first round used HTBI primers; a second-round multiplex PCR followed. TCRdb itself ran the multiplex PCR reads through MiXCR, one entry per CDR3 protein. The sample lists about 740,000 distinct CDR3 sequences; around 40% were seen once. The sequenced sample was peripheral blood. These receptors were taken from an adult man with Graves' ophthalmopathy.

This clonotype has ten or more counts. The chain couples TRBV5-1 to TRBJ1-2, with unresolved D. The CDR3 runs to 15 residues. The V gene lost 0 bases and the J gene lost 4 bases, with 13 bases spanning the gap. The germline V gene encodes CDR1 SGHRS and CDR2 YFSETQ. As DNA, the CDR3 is TGCGCCAGCAGCTTGGATGTTGTAGGCCCCTATGGCTACACCTTC. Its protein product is CASSLDVVGPYGYTF. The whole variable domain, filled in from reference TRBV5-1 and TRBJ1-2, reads KAGVTQTPRYLIKTRGQQVTLSCSPISGHRSVSWYQQTPGQGLQFLFEYFSETQRNKGNFPGRFSGRQFSNSRSEMNVSTLELGDSALYLCASSLDVVGPYGYTFGSGTRLTVV.

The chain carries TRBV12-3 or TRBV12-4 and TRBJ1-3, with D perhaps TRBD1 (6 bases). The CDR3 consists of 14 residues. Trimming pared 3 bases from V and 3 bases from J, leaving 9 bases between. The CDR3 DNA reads TGTGCCAGCAGTTTCGGGACACTTGGAAACACCATATATTTT. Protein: CASSFGTLGNTIYF.

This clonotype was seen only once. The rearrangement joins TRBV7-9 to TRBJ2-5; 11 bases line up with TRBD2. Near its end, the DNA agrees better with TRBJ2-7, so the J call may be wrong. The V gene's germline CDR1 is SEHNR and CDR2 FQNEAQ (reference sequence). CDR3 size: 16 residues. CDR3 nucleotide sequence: TGTGCCAGCAGCTCGCTAGCGGGGGGACTCTCCTACGAGCAGTACTTC. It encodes CASSSLAGGLSYEQYF.

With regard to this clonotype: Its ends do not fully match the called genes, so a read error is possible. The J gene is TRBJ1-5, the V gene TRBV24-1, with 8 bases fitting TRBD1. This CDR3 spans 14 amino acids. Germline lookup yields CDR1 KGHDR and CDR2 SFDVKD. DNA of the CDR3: TGTGCCAGCAGTCGGACAGGGTACAATCAGCCCCAGCATTTT. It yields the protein CASSRTGYNQPQHF.

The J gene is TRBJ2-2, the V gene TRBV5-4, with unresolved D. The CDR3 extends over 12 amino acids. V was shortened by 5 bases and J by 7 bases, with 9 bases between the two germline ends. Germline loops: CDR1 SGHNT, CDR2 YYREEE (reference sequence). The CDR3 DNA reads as TGTGCCAGCAGTTGGTGGGACGGGGAGCTGTTTTTT. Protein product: CASSWWDGELFF.

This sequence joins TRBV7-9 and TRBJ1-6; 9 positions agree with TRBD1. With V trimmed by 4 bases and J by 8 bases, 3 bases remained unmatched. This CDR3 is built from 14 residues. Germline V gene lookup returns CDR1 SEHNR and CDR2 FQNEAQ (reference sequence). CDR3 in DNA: TGTGCCAGCAGCTGGGACAGGGAGGATTCACCCCTCCACTTT. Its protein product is CASSWDREDSPLHF.

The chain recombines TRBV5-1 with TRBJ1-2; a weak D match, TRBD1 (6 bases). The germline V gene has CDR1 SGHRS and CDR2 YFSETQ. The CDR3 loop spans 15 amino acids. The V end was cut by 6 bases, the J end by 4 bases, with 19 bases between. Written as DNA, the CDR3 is TGCGCCAGCAAAGATAGCGGGACACCCTTCTATGGCTACACCTTC. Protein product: CASKDSGTPFYGYTF.

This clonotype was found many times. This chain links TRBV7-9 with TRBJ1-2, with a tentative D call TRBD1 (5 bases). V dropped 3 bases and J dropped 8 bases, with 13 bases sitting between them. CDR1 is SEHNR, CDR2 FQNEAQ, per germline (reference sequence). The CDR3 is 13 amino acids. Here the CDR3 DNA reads TGTGCCAGCAGCTTCGGCAGGGAGGACGGCTACACCTTC. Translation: CASSFGREDGYTF.

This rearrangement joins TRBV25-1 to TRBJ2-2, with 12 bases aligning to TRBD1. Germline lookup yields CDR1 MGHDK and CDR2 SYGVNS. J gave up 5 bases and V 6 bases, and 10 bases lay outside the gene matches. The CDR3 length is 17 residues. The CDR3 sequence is CASSTSGTGGRTGELFF. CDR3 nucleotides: TGTGCCAGCAGCACCTCCGGGACAGGGGGCAGGACCGGGGAGCTGTTTTTT.

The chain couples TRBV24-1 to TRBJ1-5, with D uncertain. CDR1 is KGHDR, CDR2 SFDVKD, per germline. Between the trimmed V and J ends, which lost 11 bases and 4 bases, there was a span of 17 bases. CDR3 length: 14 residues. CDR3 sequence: CASSPMGSNQPQHF. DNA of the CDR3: TGTGCCAGCAGCCCCATGGGATCGAATCAGCCCCAGCATTTT.